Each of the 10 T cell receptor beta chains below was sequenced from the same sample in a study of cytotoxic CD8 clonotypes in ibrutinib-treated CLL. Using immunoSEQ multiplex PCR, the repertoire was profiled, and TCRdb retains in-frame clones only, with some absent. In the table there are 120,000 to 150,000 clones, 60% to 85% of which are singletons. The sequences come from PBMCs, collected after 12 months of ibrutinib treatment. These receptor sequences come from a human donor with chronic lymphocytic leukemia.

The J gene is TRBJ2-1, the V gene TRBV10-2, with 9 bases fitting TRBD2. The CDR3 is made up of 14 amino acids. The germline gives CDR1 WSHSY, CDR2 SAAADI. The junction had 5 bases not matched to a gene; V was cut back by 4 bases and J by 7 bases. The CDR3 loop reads CASSVAGGLNEQFF. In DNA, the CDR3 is TGCGCCAGCAGTGTTGCGGGGGGGCTTAATGAGCAGTTCTTC.

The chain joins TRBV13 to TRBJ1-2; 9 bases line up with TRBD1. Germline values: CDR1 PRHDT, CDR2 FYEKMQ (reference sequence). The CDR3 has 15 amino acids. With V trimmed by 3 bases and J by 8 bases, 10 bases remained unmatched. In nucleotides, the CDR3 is TGTGCCAGCAGCTTTGGACAGGGGACGTTGTACGGCTACACCTTC. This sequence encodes CASSFGQGTLYGYTF.

For the CDR3, the DNA is TGCGCCAGCAGTGAACTAGCGGGGGGCGGAGGGGAGACCCAGTACTTC. It translates to CASSELAGGGGETQYF. The J gene is TRBJ2-5, the V gene TRBV4-1; 12 bases align to TRBD2. V trimming: 6 bases; J trimming: 5 bases; junction bases outside the gene matches: 10. CDR3 size: 16 residues. Germline-derived CDR1 and CDR2 are MGHRA and YSYEKL.

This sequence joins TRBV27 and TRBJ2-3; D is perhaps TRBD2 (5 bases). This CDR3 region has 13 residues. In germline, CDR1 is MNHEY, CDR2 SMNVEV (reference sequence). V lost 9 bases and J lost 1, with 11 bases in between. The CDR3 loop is CASTGWGTDTQYF. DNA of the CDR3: TGTGCCAGTACGGGATGGGGCACAGATACGCAGTATTTT.

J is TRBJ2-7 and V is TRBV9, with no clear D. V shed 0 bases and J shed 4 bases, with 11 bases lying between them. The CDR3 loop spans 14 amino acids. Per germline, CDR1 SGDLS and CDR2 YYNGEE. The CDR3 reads CASSVDSLGYEQYF. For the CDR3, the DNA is TGTGCCAGCAGCGTAGACAGTCTAGGGTACGAGCAGTACTTC.

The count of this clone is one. CDR3 region: CASSLAPGGGTDTQYF. The CDR3 bases are TGTGCCAGCAGCTTAGCCCCGGGTGGGGGCACAGATACGCAGTATTTT. The J gene is TRBJ2-3, the V gene TRBV11-2; D unclear. Between the trimmed V and J ends, which lost 1 base and 1 base, there was a span of 12 bases. CDR3 length equals 16 residues. Germline V gene data show CDR1 as SGHAT and CDR2 as FQNNGV.

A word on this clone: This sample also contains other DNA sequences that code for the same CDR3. The chain's CDR3 is CASSLGTGSGNTIYF. As DNA, the CDR3 is TGCGCCAGCAGCTTGGGGACAGGGTCTGGAAACACCATATATTTT. J is TRBJ1-3 and V is TRBV5-1, with 8 bases identical to TRBD1. The CDR3 covers 15 residues. CDR1 and CDR2 (germline): SGHRS, YFSETQ. Trimming cost V 0 bases and J 1 base; bases outside gene matches: 0.

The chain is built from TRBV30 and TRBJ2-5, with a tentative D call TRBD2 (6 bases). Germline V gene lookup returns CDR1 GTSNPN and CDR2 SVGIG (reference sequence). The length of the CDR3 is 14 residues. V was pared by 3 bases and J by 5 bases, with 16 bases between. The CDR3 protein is CAWREIGGAETQYF. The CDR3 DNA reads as TGTGCCTGGAGGGAAATCGGGGGAGCCGAGACCCAGTACTTC.

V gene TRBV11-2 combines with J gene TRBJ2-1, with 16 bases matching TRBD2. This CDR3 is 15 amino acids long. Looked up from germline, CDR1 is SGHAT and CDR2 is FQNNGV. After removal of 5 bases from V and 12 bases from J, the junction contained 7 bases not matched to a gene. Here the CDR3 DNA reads TGTGCCAGCAGCCCTGGGACTAGCGGGGGGGCCGGGCAGTTCTTC. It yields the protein CASSPGTSGGAGQFF.

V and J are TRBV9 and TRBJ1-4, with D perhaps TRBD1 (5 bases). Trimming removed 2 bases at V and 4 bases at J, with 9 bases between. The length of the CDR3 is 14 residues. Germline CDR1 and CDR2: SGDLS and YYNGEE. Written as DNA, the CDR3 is TGTGCCAGCAGCGTCGGACACCGTAATGAAAAACTGTTTTTT. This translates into CASSVGHRNEKLFF.